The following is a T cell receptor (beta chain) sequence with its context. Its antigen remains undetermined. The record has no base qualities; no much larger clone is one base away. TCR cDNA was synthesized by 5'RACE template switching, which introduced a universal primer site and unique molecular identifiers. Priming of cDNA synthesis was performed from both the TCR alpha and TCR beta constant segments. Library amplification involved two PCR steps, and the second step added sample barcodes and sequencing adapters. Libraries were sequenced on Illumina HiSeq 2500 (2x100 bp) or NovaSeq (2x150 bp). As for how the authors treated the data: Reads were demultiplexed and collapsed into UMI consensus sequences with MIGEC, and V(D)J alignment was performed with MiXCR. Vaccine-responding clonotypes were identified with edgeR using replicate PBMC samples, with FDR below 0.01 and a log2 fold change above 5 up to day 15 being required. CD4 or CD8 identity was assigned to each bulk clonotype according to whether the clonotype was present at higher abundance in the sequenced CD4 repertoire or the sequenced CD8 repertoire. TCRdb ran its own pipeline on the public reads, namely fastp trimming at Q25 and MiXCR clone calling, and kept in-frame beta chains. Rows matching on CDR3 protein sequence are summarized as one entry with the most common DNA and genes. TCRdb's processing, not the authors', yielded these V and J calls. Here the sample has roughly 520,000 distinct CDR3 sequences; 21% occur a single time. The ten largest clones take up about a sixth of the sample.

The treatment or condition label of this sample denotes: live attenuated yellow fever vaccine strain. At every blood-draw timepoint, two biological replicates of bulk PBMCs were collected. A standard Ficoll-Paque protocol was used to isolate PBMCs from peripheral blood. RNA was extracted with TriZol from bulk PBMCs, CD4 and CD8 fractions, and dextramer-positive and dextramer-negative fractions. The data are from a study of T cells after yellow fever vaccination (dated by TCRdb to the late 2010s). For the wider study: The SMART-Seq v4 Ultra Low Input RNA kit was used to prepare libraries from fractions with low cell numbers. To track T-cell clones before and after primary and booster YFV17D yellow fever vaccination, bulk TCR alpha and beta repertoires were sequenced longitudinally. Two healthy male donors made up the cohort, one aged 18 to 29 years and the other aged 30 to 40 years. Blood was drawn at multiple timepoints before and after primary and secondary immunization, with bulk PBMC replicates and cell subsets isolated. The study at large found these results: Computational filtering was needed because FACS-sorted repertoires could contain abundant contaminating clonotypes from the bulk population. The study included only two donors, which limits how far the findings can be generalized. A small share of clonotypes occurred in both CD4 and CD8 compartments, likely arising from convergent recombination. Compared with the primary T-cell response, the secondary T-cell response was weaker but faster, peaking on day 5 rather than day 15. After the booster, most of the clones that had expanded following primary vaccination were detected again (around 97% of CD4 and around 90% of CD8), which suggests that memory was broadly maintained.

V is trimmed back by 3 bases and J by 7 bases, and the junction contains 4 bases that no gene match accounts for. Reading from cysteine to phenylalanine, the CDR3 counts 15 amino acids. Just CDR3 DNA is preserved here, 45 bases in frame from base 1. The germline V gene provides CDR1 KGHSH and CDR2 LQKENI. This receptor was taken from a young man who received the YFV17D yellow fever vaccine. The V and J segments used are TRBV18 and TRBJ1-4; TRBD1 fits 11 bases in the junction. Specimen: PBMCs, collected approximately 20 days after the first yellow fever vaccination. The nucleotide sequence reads TGTGCCAGCTCACCCCCGGGACAGGGGGGTGAAAAACTGTTTTTT. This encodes CASSPPGQGGEKLFF.